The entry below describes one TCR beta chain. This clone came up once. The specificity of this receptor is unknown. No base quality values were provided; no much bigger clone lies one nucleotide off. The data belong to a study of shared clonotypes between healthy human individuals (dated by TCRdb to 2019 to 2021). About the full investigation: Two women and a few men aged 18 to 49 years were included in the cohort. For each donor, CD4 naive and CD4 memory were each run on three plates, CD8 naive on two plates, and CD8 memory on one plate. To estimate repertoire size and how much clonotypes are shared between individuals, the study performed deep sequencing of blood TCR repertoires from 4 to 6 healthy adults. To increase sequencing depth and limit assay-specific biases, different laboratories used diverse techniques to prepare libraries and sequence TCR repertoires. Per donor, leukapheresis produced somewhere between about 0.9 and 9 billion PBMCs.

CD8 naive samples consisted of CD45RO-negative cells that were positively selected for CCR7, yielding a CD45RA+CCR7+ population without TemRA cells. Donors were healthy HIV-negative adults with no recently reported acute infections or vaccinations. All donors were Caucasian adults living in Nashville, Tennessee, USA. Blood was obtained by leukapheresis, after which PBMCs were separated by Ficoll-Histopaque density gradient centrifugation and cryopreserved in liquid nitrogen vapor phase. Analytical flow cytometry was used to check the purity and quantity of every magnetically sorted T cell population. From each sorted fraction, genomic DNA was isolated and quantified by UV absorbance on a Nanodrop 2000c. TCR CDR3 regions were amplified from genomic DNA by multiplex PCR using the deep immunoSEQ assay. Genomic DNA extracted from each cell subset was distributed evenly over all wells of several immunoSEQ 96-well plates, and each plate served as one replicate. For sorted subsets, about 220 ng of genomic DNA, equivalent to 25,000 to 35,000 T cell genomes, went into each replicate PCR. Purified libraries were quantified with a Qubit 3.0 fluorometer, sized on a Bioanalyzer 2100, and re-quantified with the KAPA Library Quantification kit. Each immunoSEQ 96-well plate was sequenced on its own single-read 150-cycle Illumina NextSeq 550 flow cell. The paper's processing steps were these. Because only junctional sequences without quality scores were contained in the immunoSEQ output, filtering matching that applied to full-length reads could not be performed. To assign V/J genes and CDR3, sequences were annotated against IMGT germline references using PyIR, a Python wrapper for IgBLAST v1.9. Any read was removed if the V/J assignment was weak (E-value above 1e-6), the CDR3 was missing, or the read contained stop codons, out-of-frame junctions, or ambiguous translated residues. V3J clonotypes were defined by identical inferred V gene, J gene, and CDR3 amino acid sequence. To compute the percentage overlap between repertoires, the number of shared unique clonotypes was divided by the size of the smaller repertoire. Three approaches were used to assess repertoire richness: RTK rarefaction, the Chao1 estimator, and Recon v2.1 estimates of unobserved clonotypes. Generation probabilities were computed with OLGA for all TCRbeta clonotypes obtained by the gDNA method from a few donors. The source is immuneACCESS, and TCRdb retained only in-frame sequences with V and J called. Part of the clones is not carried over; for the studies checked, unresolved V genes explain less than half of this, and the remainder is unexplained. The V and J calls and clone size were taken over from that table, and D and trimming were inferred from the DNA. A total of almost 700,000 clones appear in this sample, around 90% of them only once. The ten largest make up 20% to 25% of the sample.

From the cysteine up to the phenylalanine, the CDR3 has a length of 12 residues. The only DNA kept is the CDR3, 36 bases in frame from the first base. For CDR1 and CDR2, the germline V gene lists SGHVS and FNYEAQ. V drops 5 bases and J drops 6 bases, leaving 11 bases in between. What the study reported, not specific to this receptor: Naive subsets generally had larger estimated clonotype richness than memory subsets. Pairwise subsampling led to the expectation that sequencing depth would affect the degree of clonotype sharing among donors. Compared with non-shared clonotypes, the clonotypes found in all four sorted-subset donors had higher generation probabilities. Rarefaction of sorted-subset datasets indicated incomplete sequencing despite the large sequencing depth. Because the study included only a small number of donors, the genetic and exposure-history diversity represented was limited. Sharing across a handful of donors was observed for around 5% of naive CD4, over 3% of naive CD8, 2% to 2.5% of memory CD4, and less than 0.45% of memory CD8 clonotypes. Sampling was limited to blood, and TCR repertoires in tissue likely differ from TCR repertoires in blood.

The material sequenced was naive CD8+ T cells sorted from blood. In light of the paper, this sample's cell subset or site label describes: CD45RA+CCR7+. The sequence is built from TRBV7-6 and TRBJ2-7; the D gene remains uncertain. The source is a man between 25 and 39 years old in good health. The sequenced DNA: TGTGCCAGCAGCCCGGGCGTTTTCGAGCAGTACTTC. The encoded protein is CASSPGVFEQYF.